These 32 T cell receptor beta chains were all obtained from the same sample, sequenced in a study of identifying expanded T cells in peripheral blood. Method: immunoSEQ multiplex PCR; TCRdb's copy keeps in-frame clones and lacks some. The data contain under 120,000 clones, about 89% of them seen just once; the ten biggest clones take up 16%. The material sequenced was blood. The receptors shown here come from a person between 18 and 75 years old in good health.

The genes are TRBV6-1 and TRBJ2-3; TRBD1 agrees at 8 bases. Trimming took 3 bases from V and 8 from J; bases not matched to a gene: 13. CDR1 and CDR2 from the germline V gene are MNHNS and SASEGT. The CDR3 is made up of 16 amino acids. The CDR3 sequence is CASSDDRGLSSGTQYF. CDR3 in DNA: TGTGCCAGCAGTGATGACAGGGGATTATCTTCGGGTACGCAGTATTTT.

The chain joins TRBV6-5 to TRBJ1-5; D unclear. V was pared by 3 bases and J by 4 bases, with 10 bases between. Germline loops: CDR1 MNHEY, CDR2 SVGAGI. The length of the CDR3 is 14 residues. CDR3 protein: CASSYPEANQPQHF. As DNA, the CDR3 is TGTGCCAGCAGTTATCCGGAGGCGAATCAGCCCCAGCATTTT.

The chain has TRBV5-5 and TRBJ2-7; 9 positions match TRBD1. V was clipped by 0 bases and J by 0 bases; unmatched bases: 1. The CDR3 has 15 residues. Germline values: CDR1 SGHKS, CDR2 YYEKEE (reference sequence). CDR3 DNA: TGTGCCAGCAGCTTGGGGGGACAGGGCTCCTACGAGCAGTACTTC. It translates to CASSLGGQGSYEQYF.

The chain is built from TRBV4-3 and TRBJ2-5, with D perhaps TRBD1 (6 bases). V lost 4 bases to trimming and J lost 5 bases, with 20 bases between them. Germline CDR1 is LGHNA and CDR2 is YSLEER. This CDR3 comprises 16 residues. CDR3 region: CASSLGTGLVFETQYF. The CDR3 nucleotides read TGCGCCAGCAGCCTGGGAACAGGGTTAGTGTTCGAGACCCAGTACTTC.

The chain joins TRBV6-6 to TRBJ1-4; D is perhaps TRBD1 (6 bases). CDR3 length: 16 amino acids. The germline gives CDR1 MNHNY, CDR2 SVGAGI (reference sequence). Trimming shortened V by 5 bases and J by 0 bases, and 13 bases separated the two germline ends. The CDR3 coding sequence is TGTGCCAGCAGTAACCGGAGGGGGGCAACTAATGAAAAACTGTTTTTT. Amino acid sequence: CASSNRRGATNEKLFF.

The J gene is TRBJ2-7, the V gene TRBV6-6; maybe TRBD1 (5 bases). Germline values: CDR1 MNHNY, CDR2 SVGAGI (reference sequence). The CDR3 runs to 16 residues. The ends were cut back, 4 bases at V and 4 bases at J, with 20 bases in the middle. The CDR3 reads CASSFPQGAASYEQYF. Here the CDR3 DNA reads TGTGCCAGCAGTTTCCCCCAAGGGGCCGCGAGTTACGAGCAGTACTTC.

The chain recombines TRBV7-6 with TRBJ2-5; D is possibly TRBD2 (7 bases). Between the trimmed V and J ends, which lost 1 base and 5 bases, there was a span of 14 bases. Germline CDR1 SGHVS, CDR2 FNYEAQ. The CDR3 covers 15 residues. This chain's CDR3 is CASSLGAGEGETQYF. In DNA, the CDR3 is TGTGCCAGCAGCTTAGGAGCAGGGGAGGGCGAGACCCAGTACTTC.

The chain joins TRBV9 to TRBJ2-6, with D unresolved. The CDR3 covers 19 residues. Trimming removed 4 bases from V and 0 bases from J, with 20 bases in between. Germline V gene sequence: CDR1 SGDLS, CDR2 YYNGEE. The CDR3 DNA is TGTGCCAGCAGCTCACGTACGATCCTTACTTTCTCTGGGGCCAACGTCCTGACTTTC. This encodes CASSSRTILTFSGANVLTF.

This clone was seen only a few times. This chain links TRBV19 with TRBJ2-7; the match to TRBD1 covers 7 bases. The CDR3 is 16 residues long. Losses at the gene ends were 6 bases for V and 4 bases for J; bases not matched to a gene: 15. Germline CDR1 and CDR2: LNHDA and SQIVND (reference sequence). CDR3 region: CASSRIGGVGMYEQYF. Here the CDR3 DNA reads TGTGCCAGTAGCAGAATAGGGGGCGTGGGAATGTACGAGCAGTACTTC.

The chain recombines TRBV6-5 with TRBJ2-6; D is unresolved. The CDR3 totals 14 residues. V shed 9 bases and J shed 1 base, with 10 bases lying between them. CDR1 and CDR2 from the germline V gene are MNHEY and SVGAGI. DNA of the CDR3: TGTGCCAGTACCCCCCAATCTGGGGCCAACGTCCTGACTTTC. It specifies CASTPQSGANVLTF.

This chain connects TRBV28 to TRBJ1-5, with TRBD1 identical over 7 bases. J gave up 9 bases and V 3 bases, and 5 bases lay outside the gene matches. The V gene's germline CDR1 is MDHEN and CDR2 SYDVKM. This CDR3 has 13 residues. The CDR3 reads CASSLTGRLPQHF. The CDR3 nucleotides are TGTGCCAGCAGTTTGACAGGGAGACTGCCCCAGCATTTT.

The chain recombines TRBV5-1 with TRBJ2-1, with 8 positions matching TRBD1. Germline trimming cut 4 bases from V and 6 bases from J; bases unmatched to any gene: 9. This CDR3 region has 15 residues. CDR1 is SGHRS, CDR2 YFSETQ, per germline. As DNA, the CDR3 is TGCGCCAGCAGCGGACAGGGTCTCATGCGCAATGAGCAGTTCTTC. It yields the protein CASSGQGLMRNEQFF.

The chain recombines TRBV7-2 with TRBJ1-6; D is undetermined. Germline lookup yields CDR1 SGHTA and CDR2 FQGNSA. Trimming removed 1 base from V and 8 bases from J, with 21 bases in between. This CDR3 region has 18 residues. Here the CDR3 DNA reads TGTGCCAGCAGCTTAGGTTTACACACTTCACGATTGGATTCACCCCTCCACTTT. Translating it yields CASSLGLHTSRLDSPLHF.

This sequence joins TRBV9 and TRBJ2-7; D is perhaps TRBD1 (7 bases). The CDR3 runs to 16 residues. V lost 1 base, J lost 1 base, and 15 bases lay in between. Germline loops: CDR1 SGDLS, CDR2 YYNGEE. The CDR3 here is CASSVWRDSGSYEQYF. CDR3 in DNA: TGTGCCAGCAGCGTATGGCGGGACAGTGGATCCTACGAGCAGTACTTC.

The CDR3 nucleotides read TGTGCCAGTGAGGGGCGGCGAGAGACCCAGTACTTC. Its protein is CASEGRRETQYF. The chain recombines TRBV7-9 with TRBJ2-5; tentatively, D is TRBD1 or TRBD2 (5 bases each). The CDR3 totals 12 residues. Germline values: CDR1 SEHNR, CDR2 FQNEAQ (reference sequence). Between the trimmed V and J ends, which lost 9 bases and 4 bases, there was a span of 12 bases.

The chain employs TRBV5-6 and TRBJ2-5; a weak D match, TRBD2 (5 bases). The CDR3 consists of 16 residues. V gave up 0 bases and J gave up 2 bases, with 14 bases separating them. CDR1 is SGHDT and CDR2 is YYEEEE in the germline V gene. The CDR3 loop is CASSLGRAGGQETQYF. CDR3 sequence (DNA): TGTGCCAGCAGCTTGGGCCGGGCAGGCGGGCAAGAGACCCAGTACTTC.

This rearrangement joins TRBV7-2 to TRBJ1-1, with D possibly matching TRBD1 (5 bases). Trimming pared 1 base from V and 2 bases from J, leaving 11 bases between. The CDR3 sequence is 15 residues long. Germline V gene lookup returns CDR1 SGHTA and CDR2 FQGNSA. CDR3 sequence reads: CASSLGPGTNTEAFF. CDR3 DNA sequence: TGTGCCAGCAGCTTAGGTCCAGGGACTAACACTGAAGCTTTCTTT.

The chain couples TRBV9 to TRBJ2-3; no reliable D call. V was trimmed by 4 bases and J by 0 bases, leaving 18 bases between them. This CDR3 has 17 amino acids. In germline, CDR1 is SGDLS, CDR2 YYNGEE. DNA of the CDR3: TGTGCCAGCAGCCCCTGGGTTGCGGATTACAGCACAGATACGCAGTATTTT. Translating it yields CASSPWVADYSTDTQYF.

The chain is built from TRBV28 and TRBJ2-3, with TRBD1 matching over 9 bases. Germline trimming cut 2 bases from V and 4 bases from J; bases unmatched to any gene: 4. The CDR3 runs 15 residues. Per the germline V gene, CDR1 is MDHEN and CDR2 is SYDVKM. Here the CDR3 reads CASSLPGQGSDTQYF. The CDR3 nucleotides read TGTGCCAGCAGTTTACCGGGACAGGGATCAGATACGCAGTATTTT.

The CDR3 reads CASKVWVLQPQHF. DNA for the CDR3: TGTGCCAGCAAGGTTTGGGTATTACAGCCCCAGCATTTT. This chain links TRBV2 with TRBJ1-5; the D is unclear. V lost 7 bases to trimming and J lost 7 bases, with 14 bases between them. This CDR3 comprises 13 residues. Germline lookup yields CDR1 SNHLY and CDR2 FYNNEI.

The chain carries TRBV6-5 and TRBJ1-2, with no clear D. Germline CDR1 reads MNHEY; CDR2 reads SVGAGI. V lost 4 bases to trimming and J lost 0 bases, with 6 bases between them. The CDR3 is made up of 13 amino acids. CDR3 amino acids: CASSLGTNYGYTF. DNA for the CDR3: TGTGCCAGCAGTTTAGGAACTAACTATGGCTACACCTTC.

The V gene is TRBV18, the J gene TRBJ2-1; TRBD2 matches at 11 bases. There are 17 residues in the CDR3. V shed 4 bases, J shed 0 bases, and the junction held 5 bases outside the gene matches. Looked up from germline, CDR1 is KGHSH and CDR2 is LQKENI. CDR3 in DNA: TGTGCCAGCTCACAACTAGCGGGGGAAACCTCCTACAATGAGCAGTTCTTC. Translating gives CASSQLAGETSYNEQFF.

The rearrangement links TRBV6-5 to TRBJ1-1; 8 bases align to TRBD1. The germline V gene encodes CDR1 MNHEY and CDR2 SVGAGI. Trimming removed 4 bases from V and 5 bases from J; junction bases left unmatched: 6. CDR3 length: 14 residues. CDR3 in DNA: TGTGCCAGCAGTTTTAACAGGGGGGGGACTGAAGCTTTCTTT. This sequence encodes CASSFNRGGTEAFF.

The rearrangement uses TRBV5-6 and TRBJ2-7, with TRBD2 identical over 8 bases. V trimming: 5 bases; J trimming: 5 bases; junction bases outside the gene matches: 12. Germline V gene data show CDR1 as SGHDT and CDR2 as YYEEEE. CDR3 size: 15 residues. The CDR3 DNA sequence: TGTGCCAGCAGGGGATGGGGCGGGGGGTCCCACGAGCAGTACTTC. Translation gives CASRGWGGGSHEQYF.

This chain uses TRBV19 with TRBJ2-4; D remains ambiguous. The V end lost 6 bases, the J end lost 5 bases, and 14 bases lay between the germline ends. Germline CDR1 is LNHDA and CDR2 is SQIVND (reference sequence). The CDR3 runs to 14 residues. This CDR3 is CASSSLGPENIQYF. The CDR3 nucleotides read TGTGCCAGTAGCTCATTGGGCCCCGAAAACATTCAGTACTTC.

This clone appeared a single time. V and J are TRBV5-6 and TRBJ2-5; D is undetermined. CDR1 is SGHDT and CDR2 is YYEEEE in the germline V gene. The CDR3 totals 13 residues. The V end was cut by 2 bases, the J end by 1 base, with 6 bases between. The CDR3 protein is CASSLGFQETQYF. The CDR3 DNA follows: TGTGCCAGCAGCTTAGGTTTCCAAGAGACCCAGTACTTC.

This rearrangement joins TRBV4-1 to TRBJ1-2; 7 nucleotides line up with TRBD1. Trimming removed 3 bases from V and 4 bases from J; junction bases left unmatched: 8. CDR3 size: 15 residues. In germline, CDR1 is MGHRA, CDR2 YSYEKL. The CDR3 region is CASSQTGDRFYGYTF. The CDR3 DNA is TGCGCCAGCAGCCAGACCGGGGACAGATTCTATGGCTACACCTTC.

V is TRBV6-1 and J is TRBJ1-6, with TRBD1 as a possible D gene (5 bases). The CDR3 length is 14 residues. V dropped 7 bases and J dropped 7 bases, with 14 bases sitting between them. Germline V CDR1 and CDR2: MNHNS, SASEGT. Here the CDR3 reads CASNWDAGNSPLHF. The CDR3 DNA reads TGTGCCAGCAATTGGGACGCGGGGAATTCACCCCTCCACTTT.

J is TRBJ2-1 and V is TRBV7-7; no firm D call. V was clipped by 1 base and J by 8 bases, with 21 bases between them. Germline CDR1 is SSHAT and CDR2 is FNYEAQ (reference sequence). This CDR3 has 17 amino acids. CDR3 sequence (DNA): TGTGCCAGCAGCTTAGGGTCTGGTGACATTGTTTCGGATGAGCAGTTCTTC. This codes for CASSLGSGDIVSDEQFF.

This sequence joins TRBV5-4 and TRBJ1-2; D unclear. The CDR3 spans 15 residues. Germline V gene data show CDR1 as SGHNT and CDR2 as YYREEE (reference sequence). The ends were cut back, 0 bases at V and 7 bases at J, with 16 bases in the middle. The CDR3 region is CASSLAGALGGGYTF. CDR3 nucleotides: TGTGCCAGCAGCTTGGCGGGTGCCCTCGGAGGTGGCTACACCTTC.

The DNA for the CDR3 is TGTGCCAGTAGTGGGACAGTTACTAACTATGGCTACACCTTC. Translating it yields CASSGTVTNYGYTF. The chain carries TRBV19 and TRBJ1-2, with 7 bases lining up with TRBD1. The CDR3 runs to 14 residues. Germline trimming cut 5 bases from V and 0 bases from J; bases unmatched to any gene: 3. Germline V gene sequence: CDR1 LNHDA, CDR2 SQIVND (reference sequence).

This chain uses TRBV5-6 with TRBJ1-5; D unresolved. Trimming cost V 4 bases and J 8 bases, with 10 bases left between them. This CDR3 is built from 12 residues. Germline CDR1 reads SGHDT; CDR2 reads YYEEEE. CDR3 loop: CASSDGGKPQHF. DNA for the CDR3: TGTGCCAGCAGCGACGGAGGGAAGCCCCAGCATTTT.